This T cell receptor (beta chain) was recovered during a study of identical twins (dated by TCRdb to about 2016). The study in broad terms: To test whether fetal clonotypes persist, the study used deep sequencing on TCR alpha and beta repertoires from monozygotic twins, unrelated adults of various ages, and cord blood. To rule out contamination, the twin experiments were replicated at different times with different library preparation protocols.

All donors were healthy Caucasians. The twin cohort comprised three pairs of female monozygotic twins, all aged roughly 18 to 30 years. Miltenyi CD45RO+ enrichment and human naive T-cell isolation kits were used to isolate memory (CD45RO+) and naive T cells from PBMC. From the cysteine through the phenylalanine, the CDR3 covers 12 amino acids. Only CDR3 DNA remains: 36 bases, in frame from the first base. CDR1 and CDR2, looked up from the germline V gene (reference sequence), are LNHDA and SQIVND. Trimming at the junction amounts to 8 bases on V and 2 bases on J, and the germline ends lie 7 bases apart. The sample holds a few counts of this clonotype. It has no known antigen specificity. Base-call qualities are not available, and no considerably larger clone is one nucleotide away. The protocol used for the library was 5' RACE. TCRdb records Illumina HiSeq 2000 as the sequencer. A universal primer binding site was introduced by template switching, and a unique molecular identifier was present in the final cDNA, enabling accurate counting of TCR cDNA molecules. Specific primers in the conserved constant-segment region were used to synthesize first-strand cDNA for TCR alpha and beta chains. To control for contamination, each cDNA library was double barcoded with a SMART-Mk sample barcode plus Illumina barcodes. TruSeq adapter sequences, together with Illumina sample barcodes, were added in two successive PCR steps. TCR alpha and beta cDNA libraries were sequenced on the Illumina HiSeq platform with custom primers. The original methods were these. Unique molecular identifiers were extracted from raw reads with MiGEC, and CDR3 positions were determined with MiXCR. Recombination models were inferred per individual with the repgenHMM and IGoR tools using an EM algorithm. The analysis of shared clonotypes was done with the tcR package in R, with sharing normalized by the product of cloneset sizes. To study raw recombination free of thymic and clonal selection effects, out-of-frame nonproductive sequences were analyzed. Starting from the raw public reads, TCRdb applied fastp trimming at Q25, assembled clones with MiXCR and retained in-frame beta chains. Rows are unified per CDR3 protein, each entry keeping the most common DNA and genes. TCRdb, rather than the study authors, made the V and J calls. In all, the sample holds about 280,000 distinct CDR3 sequences, and about 8.3% of those were seen once. 2.1% of the sample is taken by the ten largest.

Study-wide findings and limitations: Because the same donors could not be followed over many years, the conclusions relied on cross-sectional statistical analysis. Invariant T cells such as MAIT and iNKT could partly confound zero-insertion analyses, although diverse VJ usage argued against such confounding for most clonotypes. Abundant cord blood beta clonotypes had fewer insertions, young adult naive repertoires showed a similar but weaker trend, and memory repertoires showed no such trend. A weaker excess of twin sharing was found in beta out-of-frame sequences because the signal-to-noise ratio was lowered by fewer shared sequences. Compared with coincidental sharing between unrelated individuals, out-of-frame TCR alpha sequences shared between twins had an excess of sequences with low generation probability. In monozygotic twins, recombination models systematically underestimated out-of-frame TCR alpha sharing, but the models matched the sharing seen between unrelated individuals.

This same sample was also part of a study on yellow fever vaccine responses in identical twins. The other study reports the following: According to the authors, in identical twins the way T cells responded to vaccination appeared partly convergent and partly personalized. The study precisely tracked vaccine-responding T cell clones in identical twins.

Recombination joined TRBV19 with TRBJ2-1, and possibly TRBD2, on 5 matching bases. The sample taken for sequencing was memory (CD45RO+) T cells sorted from blood. The intended sense of this specimen's cell subset or site label: CD45RO+ enriched T cells. This TCR was recovered from a woman between 18 and 29 years old in good health. For the CDR3, the sequence is CASGLTYNEQFF. The sequenced DNA: TGTGCCAGTGGACTCACCTACAATGAGCAGTTCTTC.